This paragraph covers one T cell receptor (beta chain) sequence. Its specific antigen is unknown. Qualities for individual bases were not recorded, and no much larger clone is one base off. Reading the germline V gene (reference sequence) gives CDR1 DFQATT and CDR2 SNEGSKA. The CDR3 measures 10 amino acids from cysteine to phenylalanine. The retained sequence is limited to the CDR3, 30 bases, with the frame set at the first base. This sample was taken from a study of cytomegalovirus exposure and HLA in healthy donors (dated by TCRdb to the late 2010s). Turning to the overall study: A later analysis indicated that the 95 to 150 validation repertoires were generated on the platform also employed for the 666 repertoires of the first cohort. Besides the first cohort of about 730 subjects, a separate validation cohort made up of about 120 different subjects was used. To predict cytomegalovirus infection status, the study brought together high-throughput TCR immunosequencing, statistical association of individual TCRs with disease status, and machine learning. The study aimed to test whether signatures of past pathogen exposure could be identified by cataloging public T cell receptors. The paper's findings and limits, for the study overall: A total of 150 to 200 TCR beta chains were listed by the study as associated with cytomegalovirus. While some public TCRs were present in many individuals, most TCR sequences turned up only very rarely across donors. All 120 or so repertoires were used to score co-occurrence in the validation cohort in a later analysis, because that analysis had no HLA typing for the cohort. The authors suggested that the approach could potentially be generalized to other disease states and immunological phenotypes. The classifier was reported to diagnose cytomegalovirus status with high specificity and sensitivity in both the original and validation cohorts. In a later analysis, TCRs clustered in the first cohort were found to also tend to co-occur in the 130 or so validation repertoires, with approximately 95% of cluster scores above 0. Three of the identified cytomegalovirus-associated TCR beta chains were confirmed in vitro to be specific for cytomegalovirus antigens.

Donors formed part of the validation cohort, which comprised about 130 subjects and was distinct from the first cohort of under 750 subjects. Preparation of the library involved the immunoSEQ multiplex PCR assay. The authors' analysis ran thus. A statistical classification framework was built for diagnosing cytomegalovirus status from the catalog of TCR beta chain sequences. TCRdb provides this immuneACCESS table in a form limited to in-frame rearrangements. Some clones are lacking; in checked studies, under half of them reflect an unresolved V gene, and why the rest are absent is not known. V and J calls and clone size are given by that table; D and trimming were obtained from the DNA. The sample yields about 150,000 clones; around 88% were counted once. Together, the top ten hold about a fifth of the sample.

The clonotype originates from a man aged 18 to 29 in good health and CMV-seropositive. Sequenced sample: PBMCs. The V gene is TRBV20-1 and the J gene is TRBJ1-1, with a tentative D gene TRBD1 over 6 matching bases. In nucleotides, the sequence is TGCAGCCCAGGGGACACTGAAGCTTTCTTT. It encodes CSPGDTEAFF.